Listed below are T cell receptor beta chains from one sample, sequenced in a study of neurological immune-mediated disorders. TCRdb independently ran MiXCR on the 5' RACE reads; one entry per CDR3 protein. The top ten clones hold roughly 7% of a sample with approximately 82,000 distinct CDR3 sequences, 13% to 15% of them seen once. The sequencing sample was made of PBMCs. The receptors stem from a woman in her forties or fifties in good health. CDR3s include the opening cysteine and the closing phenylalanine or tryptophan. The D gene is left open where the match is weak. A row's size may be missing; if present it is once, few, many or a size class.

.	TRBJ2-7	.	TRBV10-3	TGTGCCCTCAGTGAGAGGACGCACCTCTACGAGCAGTGCTTC	CALSERTHLYEQCF
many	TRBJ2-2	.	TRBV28	TGTGCCAGCGTCAGCCTGGCGGTCACCGGGGAGCTGTTTTTT	CASVSLAVTGELFF
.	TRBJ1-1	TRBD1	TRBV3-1	TGTGTCAGCAGTCGACAGGGACAGCTAAACACTGAAGCTTTCTTT	CVSSRQGQLNTEAFF
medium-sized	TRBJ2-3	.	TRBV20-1	TGCAGTGCTAGACGGGGAAGCACAGATACGCAGTATTTT	CSARRGSTDTQYF
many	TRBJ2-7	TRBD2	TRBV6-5	TGTGCCAGCAGTAGACAATTTAGCGGGGTGAATCTTTACGAGCAGTACTTC	CASSRQFSGVNLYEQYF
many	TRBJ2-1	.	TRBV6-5	TGTGCCAGCAGTTACTGGCGGACCTCCGGTGAGCAGTTCTTC	CASSYWRTSGEQFF
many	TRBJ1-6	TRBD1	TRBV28	TGTGCCAGCAGTTCCCGGACAGGGGGTCTCGTTTCACCCCTCCACTTT	CASSSRTGGLVSPLHF
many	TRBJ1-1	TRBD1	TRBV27	TGTGCCAGCAGCAATATTCGACAGGGGAACACTGAAGCTTTCTTT	CASSNIRQGNTEAFF
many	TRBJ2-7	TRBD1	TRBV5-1	TGCGCCAGCAGCACCACCGGGACAGGGGCCTACGAGCAGTACTTC	CASSTTGTGAYEQYF
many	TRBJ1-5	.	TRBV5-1	TGCGCCAGCAGCCCGGAGCAGGGGCACCAGCCCCAGCATTTT	CASSPEQGHQPQHF
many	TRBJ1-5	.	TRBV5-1	TGCGCCAGCAGCCGAGACGGTAGCAATCAGCCCCAGCATTTT	CASSRDGSNQPQHF
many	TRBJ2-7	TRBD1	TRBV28	TGTGCCAGCACCCAGGGACAGGGCAGGCGGGAGCAGTACTTC	CASTQGQGRREQYF
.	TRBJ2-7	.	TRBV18	TGTGCCAGCTCACCAAGAAACAGGGTTTACGATCAGTACTTC	CASSPRNRVYDQYF
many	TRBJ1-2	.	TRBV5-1	TGCGCCAGCAGCTTGATACAGAACTATGGCTACACCTTC	CASSLIQNYGYTF
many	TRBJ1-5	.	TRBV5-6	TGTGCCAGCAGCTATACAGGGTCCGCTCAGCCCCAGCATTTT	CASSYTGSAQPQHF
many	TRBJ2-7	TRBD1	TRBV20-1	TGCAGTGCTAGAGTTATGGGACAGGGGTTTTACGAGCAGTACTTC	CSARVMGQGFYEQYF
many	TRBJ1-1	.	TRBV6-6	TGTGCCAGCAGTTACTCAAATGCTTTCTTT	CASSYSNAFF
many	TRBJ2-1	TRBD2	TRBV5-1	TGCGCCAGCAGCCCCGGTCGGCTAGCGGGATACAATGAGCAGTTCTTC	CASSPGRLAGYNEQFF
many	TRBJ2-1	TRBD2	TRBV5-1	TGCGCCAGCAGCCCCATAGCGGGGGGGGACTACAATGAGCAGTTCTTC	CASSPIAGGDYNEQFF
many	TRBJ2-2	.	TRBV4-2	TGTGCCAGCAGCCTCCTCTCACGGGAGAACACCGGGGAGCTGTTTTTT	CASSLLSRENTGELFF
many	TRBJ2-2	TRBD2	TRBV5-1	TGCGCCAGCAGCTTGATAGCGGGAGGAAACACCGGGGAGCTGTTTTTT	CASSLIAGGNTGELFF
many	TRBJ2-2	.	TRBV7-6	TGTGCCAGCAGCCCTCGACAGAACACCGGGGAGCTGTTTTTT	CASSPRQNTGELFF
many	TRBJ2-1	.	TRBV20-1	TGCAGTGCTCCCCGGGGCCCTCGCAATCACAATGAGCAGTTCTTC	CSAPRGPRNHNEQFF
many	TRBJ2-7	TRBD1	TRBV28	TGTGCCAGCAGCCGGGACAGGGCCCCCTACGAGCAGTACTTC	CASSRDRAPYEQYF
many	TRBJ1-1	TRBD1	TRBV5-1	TGCGCCAGCAACTACAGGGGAGGGGGGACGACTGAAGCTTTCTTT	CASNYRGGGTTEAFF
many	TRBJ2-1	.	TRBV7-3	TGTGCCAGCAGCTTAAACAGGGAGAATGAGCAGTTCTTC	CASSLNRENEQFF
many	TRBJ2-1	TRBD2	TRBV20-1	TGCAGTGCTTTAGCGGGAGTTTACAATGAGCAGTTCTTC	CSALAGVYNEQFF
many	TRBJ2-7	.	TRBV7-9	.	CASSFGQGALYEQYF
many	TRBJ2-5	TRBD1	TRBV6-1	TGTGCCAGCAGTCGGGACAGGGCAATTTGGGAGACCCAGTACTTC	CASSRDRAIWETQYF
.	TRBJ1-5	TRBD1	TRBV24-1	TGTGCCACCTCGGACAGGGGGCGGAATCAGCCCCAGCATTTT	CATSDRGRNQPQHF
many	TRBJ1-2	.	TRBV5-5	TGTGCCAGCAGCTTGGAAGGGGGTAGGGGCTACACCTTC	CASSLEGGRGYTF
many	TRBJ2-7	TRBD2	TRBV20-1	TGCAGTGCTAGCGGGAGGGCCTACGAGCAGTACTTC	CSASGRAYEQYF
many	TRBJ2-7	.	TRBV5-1	TGCGCCAGCAGCTTGGCCCAAGACGAGCAGTACTTC	CASSLAQDEQYF
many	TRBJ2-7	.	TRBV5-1	TGCGCCAGCAGCCCCGGACAAGCCGCCTACGAGCAGTACTTC	CASSPGQAAYEQYF
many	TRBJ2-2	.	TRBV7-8	TGTGCCAGCAGCTTAAGGGGGGGGGCGAACACCGGGGAGCTGTTTTTT	CASSLRGGANTGELFF
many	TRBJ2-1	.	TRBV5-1	TGCGCCAGCAGCCAACTTAGGACAGACAATGAGCAGTTCTTC	CASSQLRTDNEQFF
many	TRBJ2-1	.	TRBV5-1	TGCGCCAGCAGCCCGAACTACAATGAGCAGTTCTTC	CASSPNYNEQFF
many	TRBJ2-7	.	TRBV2	TGTGCCAGCAGTGATAGTCAGAGAATGACGCGGGGCTCCTACGAGCAGTACTTC	CASSDSQRMTRGSYEQYF
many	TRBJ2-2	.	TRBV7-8	TGTGCCAGCAGCTTTCGGAGCATCCAGGGCGCCGGGGAGCTGTTTTTT	CASSFRSIQGAGELFF
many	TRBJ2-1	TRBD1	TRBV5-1	TGCGCCAGCAGCTTGGCCAACACCGGGACAGGGAGGAACAATGAGCAGTTCTTC	CASSLANTGTGRNNEQFF
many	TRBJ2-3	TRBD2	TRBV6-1	TGTGCCAGCAGTGAATTGGTAGCGGGGGTCTCAGATACGCAGTATTTT	CASSELVAGVSDTQYF
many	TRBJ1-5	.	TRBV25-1	TGTGCCAGCAGTGGACCGAATAGCAATCAGCCCCAGCATTTT	CASSGPNSNQPQHF
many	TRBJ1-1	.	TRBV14	TGTGCCAGCAGCCAATCTCTCCTTACTGAAGCTTTCTTT	CASSQSLLTEAFF
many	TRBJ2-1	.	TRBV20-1	TGCAGTGCTAGTTCAGGGGGGGGGCGCGCAAATGAGCAGTTCTTC	CSASSGGGRANEQFF
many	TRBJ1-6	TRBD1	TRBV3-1	TGTGCCAGCAGCCAAGGAACAGGGGGCTATTCACCCCTCCACTTT	CASSQGTGGYSPLHF